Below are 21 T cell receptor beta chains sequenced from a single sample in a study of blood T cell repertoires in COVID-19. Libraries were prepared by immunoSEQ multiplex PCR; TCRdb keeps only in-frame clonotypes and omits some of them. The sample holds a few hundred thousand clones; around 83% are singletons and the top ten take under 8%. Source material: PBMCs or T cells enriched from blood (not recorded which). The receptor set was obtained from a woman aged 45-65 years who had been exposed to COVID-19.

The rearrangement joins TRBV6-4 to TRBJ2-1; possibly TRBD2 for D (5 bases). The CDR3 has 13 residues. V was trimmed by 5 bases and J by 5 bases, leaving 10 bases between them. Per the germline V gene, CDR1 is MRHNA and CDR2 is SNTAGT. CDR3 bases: TGTGCCAGCAGTCCGGACTGGAACAATGAGCAGTTCTTC. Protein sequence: CASSPDWNNEQFF.

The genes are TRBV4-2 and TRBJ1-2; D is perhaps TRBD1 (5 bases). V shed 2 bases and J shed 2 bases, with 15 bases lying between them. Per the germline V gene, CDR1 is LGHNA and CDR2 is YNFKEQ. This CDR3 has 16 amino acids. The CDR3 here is CASSQSTQGRNYGYTF. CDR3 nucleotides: TGTGCCAGCAGCCAATCAACCCAGGGCCGCAACTATGGCTACACCTTC.

Here the CDR3 reads CASSRKAGGASGDTQYF. CDR3 nucleotide sequence: TGTGCCAGCAGCCGTAAGGCTGGCGGGGCGAGTGGAGATACGCAGTATTTT. This chain links TRBV5-4 with TRBJ2-3; TRBD2 might be the D (6 bases). Germline lookup yields CDR1 SGHNT and CDR2 YYREEE (reference sequence). V was trimmed by 4 bases and J by 5 bases, leaving 23 bases between them. This CDR3 comprises 17 residues.

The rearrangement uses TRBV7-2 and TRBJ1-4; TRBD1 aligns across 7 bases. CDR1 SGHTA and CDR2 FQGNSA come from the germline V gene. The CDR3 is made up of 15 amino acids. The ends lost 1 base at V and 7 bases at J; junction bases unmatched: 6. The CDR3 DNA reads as TGTGCCAGCAGCTTAGAACAGGGGAGTAGTGAAAAACTGTTTTTT. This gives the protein CASSLEQGSSEKLFF. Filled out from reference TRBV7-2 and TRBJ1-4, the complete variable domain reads GAGVSQSPSNKVTEKGKDVELRCDPISGHTALYWYRQSLGQGLEFLIYFQGNSAPDKSGLPSDRFSAERTGGSVSTLTIQRTQQEDSAVYLCASSLEQGSSEKLFFGSGTQLSVL.

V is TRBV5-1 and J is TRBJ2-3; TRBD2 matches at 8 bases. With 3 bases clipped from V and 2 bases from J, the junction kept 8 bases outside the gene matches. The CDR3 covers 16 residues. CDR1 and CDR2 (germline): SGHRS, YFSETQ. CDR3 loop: CASSSRGGSLTDTQYF. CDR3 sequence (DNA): TGCGCCAGCAGCTCTCGGGGGGGATCCCTCACAGATACGCAGTATTTT.

This CDR3 is CAISGSQAGGYQPQHF. The DNA of the CDR3 is TGTGCCATCAGTGGGTCCCAGGCGGGGGGTTATCAGCCCCAGCATTTT. The rearrangement uses TRBV10-3 and TRBJ1-5; a possible D gene is TRBD1 (5 bases). CDR1 and CDR2 (germline): ENHRY, SYGVKD. V gave up 4 bases and J gave up 5 bases, with 18 bases separating them. The CDR3 has 16 amino acids.

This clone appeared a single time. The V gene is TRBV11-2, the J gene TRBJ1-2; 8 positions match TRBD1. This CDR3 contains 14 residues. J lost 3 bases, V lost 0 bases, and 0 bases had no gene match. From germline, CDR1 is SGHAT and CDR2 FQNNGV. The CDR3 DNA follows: TGTGCCAGCAGCTTAGAGGACAGGGACTATGGCTACACCTTC. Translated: CASSLEDRDYGYTF.

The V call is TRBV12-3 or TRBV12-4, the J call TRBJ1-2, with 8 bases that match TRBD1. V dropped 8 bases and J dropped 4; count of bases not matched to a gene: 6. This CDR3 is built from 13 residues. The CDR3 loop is CASGVDRGYGYTF. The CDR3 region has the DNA TGTGCCAGCGGGGTCGACAGGGGCTATGGCTACACCTTC.

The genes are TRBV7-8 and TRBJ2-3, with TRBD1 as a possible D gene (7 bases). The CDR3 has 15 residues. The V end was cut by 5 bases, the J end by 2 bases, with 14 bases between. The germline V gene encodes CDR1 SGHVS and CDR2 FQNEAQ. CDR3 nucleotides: TGTGCCAGCAGCCCAGGGGGACTCACCACAGATACGCAGTATTTT. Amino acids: CASSPGGLTTDTQYF.

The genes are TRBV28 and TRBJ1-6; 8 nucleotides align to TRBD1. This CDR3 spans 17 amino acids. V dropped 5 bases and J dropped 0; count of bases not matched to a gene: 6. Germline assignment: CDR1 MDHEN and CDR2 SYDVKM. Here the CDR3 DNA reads TGTGCCAGCAGTCAAGGACAGGGCCACTCCTATAATTCACCCCTCCACTTT. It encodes CASSQGQGHSYNSPLHF.

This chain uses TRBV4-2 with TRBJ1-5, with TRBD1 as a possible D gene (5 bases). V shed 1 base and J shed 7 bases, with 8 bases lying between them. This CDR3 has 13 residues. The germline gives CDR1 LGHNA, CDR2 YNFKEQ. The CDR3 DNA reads TGTGCCAGCAGCCAAGGGGGCGGACAGCCCCAGCATTTT. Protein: CASSQGGGQPQHF.

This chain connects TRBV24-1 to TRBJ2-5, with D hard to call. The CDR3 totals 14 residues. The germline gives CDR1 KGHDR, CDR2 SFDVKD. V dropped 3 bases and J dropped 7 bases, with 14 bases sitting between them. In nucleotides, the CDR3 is TGTGCCACCAGTGATCCGAGTCCCCCAGGGACCCAGTACTTC. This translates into CATSDPSPPGTQYF.

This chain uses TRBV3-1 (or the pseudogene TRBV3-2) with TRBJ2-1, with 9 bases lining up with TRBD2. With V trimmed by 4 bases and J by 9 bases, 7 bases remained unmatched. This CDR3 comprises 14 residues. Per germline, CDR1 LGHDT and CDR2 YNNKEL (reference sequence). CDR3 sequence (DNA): TGTGCCAGCAGCCGGACTAGCGTGACCGCTGAGCAGTTCTTC. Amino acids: CASSRTSVTAEQFF.

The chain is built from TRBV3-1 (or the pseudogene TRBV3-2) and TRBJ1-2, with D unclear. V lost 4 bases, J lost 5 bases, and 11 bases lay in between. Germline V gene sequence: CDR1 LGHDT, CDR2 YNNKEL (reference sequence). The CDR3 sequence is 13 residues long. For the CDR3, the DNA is TGTGCCAGCAGCCCTTGGGGAGGATATGGCTACACCTTC. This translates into CASSPWGGYGYTF.

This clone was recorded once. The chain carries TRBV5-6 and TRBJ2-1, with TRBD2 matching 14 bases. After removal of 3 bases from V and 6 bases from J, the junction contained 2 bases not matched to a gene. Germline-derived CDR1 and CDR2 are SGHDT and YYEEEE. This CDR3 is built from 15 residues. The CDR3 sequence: CASSSGLAGGNEQFF. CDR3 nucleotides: TGTGCCAGCAGCTCCGGACTAGCGGGGGGCAATGAGCAGTTCTTC.

This CDR3 is CSSSPGLASINEQFF. The CDR3 DNA reads as TGCAGCTCCTCCCCGGGACTAGCGTCGATCAATGAGCAGTTCTTC. This sequence joins TRBV29-1 and TRBJ2-1; TRBD2 aligns across 10 bases. The CDR3 contains 15 residues. The J segment lost 6 bases and the V segment lost 8 bases, leaving 13 bases of the junction unmatched. Germline-derived CDR1 and CDR2 are SQVTM and ANQGSEA.

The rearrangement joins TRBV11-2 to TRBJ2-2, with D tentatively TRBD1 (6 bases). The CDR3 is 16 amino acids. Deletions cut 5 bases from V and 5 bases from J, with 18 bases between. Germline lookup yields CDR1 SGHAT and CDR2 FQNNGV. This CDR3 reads CASSAHRAQWTGELFF. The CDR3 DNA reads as TGTGCCAGCAGCGCCCACAGGGCCCAGTGGACCGGGGAGCTGTTTTTT.

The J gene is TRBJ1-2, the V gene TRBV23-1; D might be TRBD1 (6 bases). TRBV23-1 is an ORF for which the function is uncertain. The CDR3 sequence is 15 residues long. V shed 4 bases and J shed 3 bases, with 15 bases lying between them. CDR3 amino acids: CASSPPAGDYYGYTF. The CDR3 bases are TGCGCCAGCAGTCCTCCGGCAGGGGATTACTATGGCTACACCTTC.

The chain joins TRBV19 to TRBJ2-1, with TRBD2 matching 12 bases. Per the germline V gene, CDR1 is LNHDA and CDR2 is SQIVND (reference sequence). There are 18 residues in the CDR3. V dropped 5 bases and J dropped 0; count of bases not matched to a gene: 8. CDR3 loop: CASSLRTSGVSSYNEQFF. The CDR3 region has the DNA TGTGCCAGTAGTCTGAGGACTAGCGGGGTTAGCTCCTACAATGAGCAGTTCTTC.

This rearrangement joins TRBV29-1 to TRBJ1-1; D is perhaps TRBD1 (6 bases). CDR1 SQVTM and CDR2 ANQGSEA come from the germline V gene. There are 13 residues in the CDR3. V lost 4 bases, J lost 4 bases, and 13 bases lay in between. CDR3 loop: CSVAKGGGTEAFF. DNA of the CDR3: TGCAGCGTTGCAAAAGGGGGGGGCACTGAAGCTTTCTTT.

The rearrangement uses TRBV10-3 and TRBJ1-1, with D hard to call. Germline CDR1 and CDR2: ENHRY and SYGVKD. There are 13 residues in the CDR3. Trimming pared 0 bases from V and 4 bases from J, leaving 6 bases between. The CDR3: CAISESPSTEAFF. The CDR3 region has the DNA TGTGCCATCAGTGAGTCCCCCAGCACTGAAGCTTTCTTT.